Below are 11 T cell receptor beta chains sequenced from a single sample in a study of cytomegalovirus exposure and HLA in healthy donors. The study ran its PCR with 60 Vbeta and 13 Jbeta primers. Data came from immunoSEQ multiplex PCR; TCRdb stores just in-frame clones and leaves some out. The data contain approximately 190,000 clones, about 84% of them singletons. Material: PBMCs. The origin of the receptors is a man aged 50 or older in good health and CMV-seronegative.

For the CDR3, the DNA is TGTGCCAGCAGCCCTACTAGCGGGGGAATCTACGAGCAGTACTTC. Its translation: CASSPTSGGIYEQYF. The V and J genes are TRBV7-2 and TRBJ2-7; 11 bases fit TRBD2. Germline values: CDR1 SGHTA, CDR2 FQGNSA. The CDR3 totals 15 residues. V lost 5 bases, J lost 3 bases, and 6 bases stayed unmatched.

This chain joins TRBV2 and TRBJ2-7, with 10 bases matching TRBD2. V lost 6 bases, J lost 0 bases, and 2 bases stayed unmatched. This CDR3 is 14 amino acids long. Germline CDR1 is SNHLY and CDR2 is FYNNEI. Written as DNA, the CDR3 is TGTGCCAGCAGACCTAGCGGGGGCTCCTACGAGCAGTACTTC. It yields the protein CASRPSGGSYEQYF.

The chain employs TRBV28 and TRBJ2-5; 12 nucleotides align to TRBD1. Germline V CDR1 and CDR2: MDHEN, SYDVKM. This CDR3 is 17 amino acids long. V shed 7 bases and J 1 base; nucleotides not matched to a gene: 10. CDR3 DNA sequence: TGTGCCAGCAACGAGTCGGGACAGGGGGCTTTCCAAGAGACCCAGTACTTC. Translating it yields CASNESGQGAFQETQYF.

This chain joins TRBV12-5 and TRBJ2-3; 8 bases match TRBD2. Germline CDR1 LGHNT, CDR2 FRNRAP. The CDR3 loop spans 14 amino acids. The J segment lost 1 base and the V segment lost 5 bases, leaving 2 bases of the junction unmatched. The CDR3 DNA follows: TGTGCTAGTGGTCTAGCGGGTGGCACAGATACGCAGTATTTT. It codes for CASGLAGGTDTQYF.

A note on this clone: Other DNA sequences in the same sample also yield this CDR3. V and J are TRBV27 and TRBJ1-2, with D tentatively TRBD1 (6 bases). Germline CDR1 reads MNHEY; CDR2 reads SMNVEV (reference sequence). Trimming left V 6 bases short and J 7 bases short, with 15 bases between. The length of the CDR3 is 13 residues. The CDR3 loop is CASRPYREFGYTF. The CDR3 DNA reads as TGTGCCAGCAGACCATACAGGGAGTTTGGCTACACCTTC.

The gene calls are TRBV5-4 and TRBJ2-7, with 9 positions matching TRBD2. The germline gives CDR1 SGHNT, CDR2 YYREEE (reference sequence). The CDR3 runs 15 residues. Germline trimming cut 0 bases from V and 5 bases from J; bases unmatched to any gene: 6. The CDR3 loop reads CASSLDPAGGNEQYF. Written as DNA, the CDR3 is TGTGCCAGCAGCTTGGATCCAGCGGGGGGAAACGAGCAGTACTTC.

V is TRBV2 and J is TRBJ2-3; D remains unclear. CDR1 and CDR2 (germline): SNHLY, FYNNEI. Between the trimmed V and J ends, which lost 8 bases and 0 bases, there was a span of 3 bases. The CDR3 sequence is 11 residues long. The CDR3 is CASASTDTQYF. CDR3 nucleotides: TGTGCCAGCGCGAGCACAGATACGCAGTATTTT.

This clone was recorded once. CDR3 bases: TGTGCCAGCAGCTTAGCGGGGGGCCGGGGCACAGATACGCAGTATTTT. This codes for CASSLAGGRGTDTQYF. The chain is built from TRBV11-2 and TRBJ2-3; D is perhaps TRBD2 (7 bases). The CDR3 runs 16 residues. The ends were cut back, 1 base at V and 1 base at J, with 12 bases in the middle. From germline, CDR1 is SGHAT and CDR2 FQNNGV. The full variable domain, rest sourced from reference TRBV11-2 and TRBJ2-3, is EAGVAQSPRYKIIEKRQSVAFWCNPISGHATLYWYQQILGQGPKLLIQFQNNGVVDDSQLPKDRFSAERLKGVDSTLKIQPAKLEDSAVYLCASSLAGGRGTDTQYFGPGTRLTVL.

The rearrangement uses TRBV2 and TRBJ2-7, with D perhaps matching TRBD1 (6 bases). Germline loops: CDR1 SNHLY, CDR2 FYNNEI. The CDR3 covers 11 residues. Trimming took 4 bases from V and 5 from J, leaving 6 bases between them. This chain's CDR3 is CASSAGDEQYF. In nucleotides, the CDR3 is TGTGCCAGCAGTGCAGGGGACGAGCAGTACTTC.

This rearrangement joins TRBV6-5 to TRBJ1-1, with 9 positions matching TRBD1. V was clipped by 5 bases and J by 6 bases; unmatched bases: 7. CDR1 and CDR2 from the germline V gene are MNHEY and SVGAGI. This CDR3 region has 14 residues. The CDR3 here is CASSGDREIAEAFF. For the CDR3, the DNA is TGTGCCAGCAGTGGGGACAGGGAAATCGCTGAAGCTTTCTTT.

This chain joins TRBV14 and TRBJ1-6, with TRBD1 identical over 8 bases. Germline V gene sequence: CDR1 SGHDN, CDR2 FVKESK. This CDR3 comprises 13 residues. J gave up 7 bases and V 4 bases, and 0 bases lay outside the gene matches. CDR3 protein: CASSRQGNSPLHF. The CDR3 DNA is TGTGCCAGCAGCCGACAGGGGAATTCACCCCTCCACTTT.